This T cell receptor beta chain is drawn from a study of T-cell memory formation after mild COVID-19. Trimming cost V 3 bases and J 4 bases, with 13 bases left between them. The CDR3 sequence is 15 residues long. CDR1 is LGHDT and CDR2 is YNNKEL in the germline V gene (reference sequence). TCRdb redid the calling of the 5' RACE reads with MiXCR, one entry per CDR3 protein. This table has about 140,000 distinct CDR3 sequences, 11% to 15% appearing once. This clonotype was obtained from an adult woman who had mild COVID-19 (a few samples of this study predate the infection). Cell type and time point are not known. What was sequenced was PBMCs or a T cell subset sorted from them (not recorded which). This sequence joins TRBV3-1 and TRBJ2-1; D call uncertain. The DNA for the CDR3 is TGTGCCAGCAGCCAGACCATCAGAAGATACAATGAGCAGTTCTTC. Amino acid sequence: CASSQTIRRYNEQFF.